The present T cell receptor beta chain was sequenced within a study of molecular identifiers for immune sequencing clone quantification. This clonotype was found many times. Listed TCR primers and previously described methods were used for bulk TCR libraries. TCRdb recomputed calls from the PCR reads with MiXCR, one row per CDR3 protein. The sample lists hundreds of thousands of distinct CDR3 sequences, 15% to 20% occurring once. Naive CD8 T cell sorting was performed on the CD8+CD4-CCR7+CD45RA+ phenotype. There are 13 residues in the CDR3. The germline CDR1 and CDR2 sequences are MNHEY and SMNVEV (reference sequence). V lost 5 bases, J lost 5 bases, and 12 bases lay in between.

The receptor was isolated from a human donor in good health. Some libraries in this study had Jurkat cell RNA spiked in. The chain combines TRBV27 with TRBJ1-1, with a tentative D call TRBD1 (6 bases). What was sequenced was naive CD8+ T cells from blood, with Jurkat cell RNA spiked in. Documented subset: FACS-sorted CD8+CD4-CCR7+CD45RA+ naive T cells. CDR3 loop: CASSTGQPTEAFF. CDR3 nucleotides: TGTGCCAGCAGTACGGGACAACCTACTGAAGCTTTCTTT.